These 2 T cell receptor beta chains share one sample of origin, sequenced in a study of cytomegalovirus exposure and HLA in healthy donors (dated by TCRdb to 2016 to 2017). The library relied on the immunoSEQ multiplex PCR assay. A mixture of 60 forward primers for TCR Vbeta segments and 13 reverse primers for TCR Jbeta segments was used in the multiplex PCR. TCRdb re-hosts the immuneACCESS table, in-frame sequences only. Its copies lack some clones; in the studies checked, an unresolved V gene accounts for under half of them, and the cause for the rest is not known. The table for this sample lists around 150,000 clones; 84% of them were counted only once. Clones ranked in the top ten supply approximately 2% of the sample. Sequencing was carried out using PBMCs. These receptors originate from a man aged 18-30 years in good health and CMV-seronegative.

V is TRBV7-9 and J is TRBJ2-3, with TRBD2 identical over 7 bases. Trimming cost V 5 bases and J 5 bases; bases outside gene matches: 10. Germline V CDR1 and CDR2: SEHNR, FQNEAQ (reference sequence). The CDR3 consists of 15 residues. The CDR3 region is CASSPGPLAGDTQYF. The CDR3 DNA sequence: TGTGCCAGCAGCCCCGGTCCCTTAGCGGGAGATACGCAGTATTTT.

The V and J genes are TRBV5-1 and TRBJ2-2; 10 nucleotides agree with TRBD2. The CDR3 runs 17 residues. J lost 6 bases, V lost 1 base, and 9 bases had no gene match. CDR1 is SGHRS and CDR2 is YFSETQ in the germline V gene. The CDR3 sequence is CASSLSQRGGRSGELFF. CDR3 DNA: TGCGCCAGCAGCTTGAGTCAGCGGGGGGGCCGGTCCGGGGAGCTGTTTTTT.